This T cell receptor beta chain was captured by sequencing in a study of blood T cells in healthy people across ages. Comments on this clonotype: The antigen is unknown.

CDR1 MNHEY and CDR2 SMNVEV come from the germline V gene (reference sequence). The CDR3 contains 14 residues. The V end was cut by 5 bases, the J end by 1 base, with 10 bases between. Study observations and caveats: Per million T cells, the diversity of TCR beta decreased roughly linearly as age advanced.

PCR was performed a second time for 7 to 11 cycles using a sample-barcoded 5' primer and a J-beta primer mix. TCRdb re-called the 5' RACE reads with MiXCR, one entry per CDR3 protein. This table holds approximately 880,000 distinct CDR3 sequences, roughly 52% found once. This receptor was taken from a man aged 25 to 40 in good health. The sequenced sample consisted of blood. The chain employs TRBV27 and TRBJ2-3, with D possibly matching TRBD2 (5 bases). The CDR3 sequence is CASSRIGGTDTQYF. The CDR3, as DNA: TGTGCCAGCAGTCGGATCGGGGGCACAGATACGCAGTATTTT.